Shown below are 5 T cell receptor beta chains from a single sample sequenced in a study of T cells in Graves' hyperthyroidism and ophthalmopathy. Authors of the study amplified TCR beta CDR3 regions from RNA transcripts. The study used the HTBI primer set for a first-round RT-PCR of the TCR CDR3. MiXCR, run by TCRdb on the multiplex PCR reads, gives a single entry per CDR3 protein. The profile shows about 550,000 distinct CDR3 sequences, less than 25% of them singletons. Sequences were obtained from blood. Receptor source: a man aged 18 to 29 with Graves' hyperthyroidism.

This clonotype was detected many times. The chain employs TRBV11-2 and TRBJ1-1, with D possibly being TRBD1 (5 bases). The CDR3 has 16 residues. The V gene lost 4 bases and the J gene lost 1 base, with 16 bases spanning the gap. CDR1 SGHAT and CDR2 FQNNGV come from the germline V gene. CDR3 protein: CASSSGRGRTNTEAFF. CDR3 sequence (DNA): TGTGCCAGCAGCTCGGGTCGGGGACGGACGAACACTGAAGCTTTCTTT.

This clonotype was picked up many times. The chain joins TRBV18 to TRBJ1-4; D is undetermined. In germline, CDR1 is KGHSH, CDR2 LQKENI. This CDR3 comprises 13 residues. The germline V and J ends were trimmed by 3 bases and 8 bases, with 10 bases remaining between them. The chain's CDR3 is CASSPTAGEKLFF. CDR3 nucleotides: TGTGCCAGCTCACCGACTGCGGGCGAAAAACTGTTTTTT. Full variable domain (remainder filled in from reference TRBV18 and TRBJ1-4): NAGVMQNPRHLVRRRGQEARLRCSPMKGHSHVYWYRQLPEEGLKFMVYLQKENIIDESGMPKERFSAEFPKEGPSILRIQQVVRGDSAAYFCASSPTAGEKLFFGSGTQLSVL.

This chain links TRBV6-2 or TRBV6-3 with TRBJ1-1; TRBD1 might be the D (5 bases). Trimming shortened V by 6 bases and J by 5 bases, and 13 bases separated the two germline ends. Per germline, CDR1 MNHEY and CDR2 SVGEGT. The CDR3 contains 13 residues. CDR3 nucleotide sequence: TGTGCCAGCAGCCCCTTCCGGGGGACTGAAGCTTTCTTT. It codes for CASSPFRGTEAFF.

This clonotype was seen more than once but under ten times. The rearrangement links TRBV6-1 to TRBJ2-5; unclear D gene. The CDR3 extends over 13 amino acids. Trimming pared 2 bases from V and 5 bases from J, leaving 9 bases between. Germline V gene data show CDR1 as MNHNS and CDR2 as SASEGT. DNA of the CDR3: TGTGCCAGCAGTGAACGGACCCTGGAGACCCAGTACTTC. Translated, it gives CASSERTLETQYF.

The chain has TRBV3-1 and TRBJ1-2; perhaps TRBD1 as D (6 bases). CDR3 size: 14 residues. The ends were cut back, 4 bases at V and 3 bases at J, with 12 bases in the middle. From germline, CDR1 is LGHDT and CDR2 YNNKEL (reference sequence). CDR3 in DNA: TGTGCCAGCAGCCGGTACAGGGAGGACTATGGCTACACCTTC. It specifies CASSRYREDYGYTF.